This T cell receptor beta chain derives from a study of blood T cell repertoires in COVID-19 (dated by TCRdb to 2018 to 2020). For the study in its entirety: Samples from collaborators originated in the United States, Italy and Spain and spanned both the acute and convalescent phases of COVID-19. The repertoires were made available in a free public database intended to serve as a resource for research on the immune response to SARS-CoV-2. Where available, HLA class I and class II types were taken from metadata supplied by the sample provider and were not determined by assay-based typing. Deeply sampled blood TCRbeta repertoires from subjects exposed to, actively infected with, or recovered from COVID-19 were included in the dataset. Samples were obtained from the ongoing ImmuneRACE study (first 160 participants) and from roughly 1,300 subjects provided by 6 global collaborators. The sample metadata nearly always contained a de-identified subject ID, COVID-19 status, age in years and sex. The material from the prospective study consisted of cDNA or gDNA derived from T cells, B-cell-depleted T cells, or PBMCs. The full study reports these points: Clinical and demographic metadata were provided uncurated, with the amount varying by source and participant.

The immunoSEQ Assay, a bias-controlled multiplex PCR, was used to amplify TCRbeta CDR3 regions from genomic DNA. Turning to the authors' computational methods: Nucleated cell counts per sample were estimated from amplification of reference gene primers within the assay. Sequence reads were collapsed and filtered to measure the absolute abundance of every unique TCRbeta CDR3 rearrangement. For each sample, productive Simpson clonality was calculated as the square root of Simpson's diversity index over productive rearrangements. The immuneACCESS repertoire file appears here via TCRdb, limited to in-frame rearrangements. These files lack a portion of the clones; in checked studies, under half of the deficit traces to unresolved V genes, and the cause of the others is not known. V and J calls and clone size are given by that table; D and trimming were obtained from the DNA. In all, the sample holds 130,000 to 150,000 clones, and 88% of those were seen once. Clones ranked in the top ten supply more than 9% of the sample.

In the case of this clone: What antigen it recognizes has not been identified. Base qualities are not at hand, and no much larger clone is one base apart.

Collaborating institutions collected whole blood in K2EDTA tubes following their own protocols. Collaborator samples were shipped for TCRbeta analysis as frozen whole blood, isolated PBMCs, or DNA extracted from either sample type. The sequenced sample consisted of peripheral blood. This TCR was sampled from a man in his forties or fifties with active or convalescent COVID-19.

Here the CDR3 is given as CASSLGGGADTQYF. Here is the DNA: TGCGCCAGCAGCTTGGGCGGGGGGGCAGATACGCAGTATTTT. This chain joins TRBV5-1 to TRBJ2-3; TRBD2 fits 9 bases in the junction. Via the germline V gene, CDR1 is SGHRS and CDR2 YFSETQ. The germline V and J ends show losses of 0 bases and 4 bases respectively, and no gene match explains 0 bases of the junction. The CDR3 has 14 amino acids, counting the end cysteine and phenylalanine. The only DNA kept is the CDR3, 42 bases in frame from the first base.